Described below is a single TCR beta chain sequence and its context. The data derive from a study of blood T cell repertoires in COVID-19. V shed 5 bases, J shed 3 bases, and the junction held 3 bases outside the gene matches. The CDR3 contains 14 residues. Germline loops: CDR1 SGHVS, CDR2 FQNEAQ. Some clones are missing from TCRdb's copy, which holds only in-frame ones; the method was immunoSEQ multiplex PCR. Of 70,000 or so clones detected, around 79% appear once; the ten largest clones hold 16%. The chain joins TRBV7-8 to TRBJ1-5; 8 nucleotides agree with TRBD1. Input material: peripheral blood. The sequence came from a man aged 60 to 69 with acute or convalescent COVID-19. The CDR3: CASSATGANQPQHF. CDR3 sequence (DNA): TGTGCCAGCAGCGCGACAGGGGCCAATCAGCCCCAGCATTTT. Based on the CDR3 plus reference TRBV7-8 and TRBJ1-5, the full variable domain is GAGVSQSPRYKVAKRGQDVALRCDPISGHVSLFWYQQALGQGPEFLTYFQNEAQLDKSGLPSDRFFAERPEGSVSTLKIQRTQQEDSAVYLCASSATGANQPQHFGDGTRLSIL.